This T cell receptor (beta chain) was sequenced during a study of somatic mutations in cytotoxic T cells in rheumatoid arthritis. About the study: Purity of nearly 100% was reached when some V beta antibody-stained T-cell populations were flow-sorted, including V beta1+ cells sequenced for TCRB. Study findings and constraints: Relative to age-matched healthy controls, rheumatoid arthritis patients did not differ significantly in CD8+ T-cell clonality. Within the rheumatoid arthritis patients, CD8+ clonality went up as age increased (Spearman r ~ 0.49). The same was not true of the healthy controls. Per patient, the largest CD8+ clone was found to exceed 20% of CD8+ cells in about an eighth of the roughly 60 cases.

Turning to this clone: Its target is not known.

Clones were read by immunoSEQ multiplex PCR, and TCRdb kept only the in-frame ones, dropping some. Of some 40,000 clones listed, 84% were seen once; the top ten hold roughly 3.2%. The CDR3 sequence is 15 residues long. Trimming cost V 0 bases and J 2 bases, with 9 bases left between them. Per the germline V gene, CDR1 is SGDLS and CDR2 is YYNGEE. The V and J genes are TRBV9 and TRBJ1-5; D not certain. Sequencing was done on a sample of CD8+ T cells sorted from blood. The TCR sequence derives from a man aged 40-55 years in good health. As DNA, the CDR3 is TGTGCCAGCAGCGTAGAGGGCAACCGCAATCAGCCCCAGCATTTT. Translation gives CASSVEGNRNQPQHF. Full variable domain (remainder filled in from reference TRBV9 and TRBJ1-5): DSGVTQTPKHLITATGQRVTLRCSPRSGDLSVYWYQQSLDQGLQFLIQYYNGEERAKGNILERFSAQQFPDLHSELNLSSLELGDSALYFCASSVEGNRNQPQHFGDGTRLSIL.